This T cell receptor beta chain was retrieved from a study of shared clonotypes between healthy human individuals. The trim removed 5 bases at V and 8 bases at J, leaving 8 bases unmatched. Germline V CDR1 and CDR2: MNHNY, SVGAGI (reference sequence). The CDR3 runs 13 residues. Here immunoSEQ multiplex PCR was the method, and the copy in TCRdb shows in-frame clones only, minus some. The sample consists of some 1 million clones, approximately 68% of them appearing once. General observations from the study: Measured sharing among donors was expected to vary with sequencing depth.

Concerning this clone itself: Its matching antigen is unknown.

What was sequenced was memory CD4+ T cells sorted from blood. Regarding subset: CD45RA-negative fraction. V usage is TRBV6-6 and J usage is TRBJ1-2; TRBD1 aligns across 7 bases. The sequence derives from a man between 18 and 35 years old in good health. The CDR3 protein is CASSADRAKGYTF. The CDR3 DNA reads as TGTGCCAGCAGTGCCGACAGGGCGAAAGGCTACACCTTC.